This entry lists 27 T cell receptor beta chains sequenced from one sample in a study of blood T cells in healthy people across ages. Alongside a J-beta primer mix, a sample-barcoded 5' primer served in a second PCR lasting about 7 to 11 cycles. TCRdb re-derived calls from the 5' RACE reads in MiXCR, one entry per CDR3 protein. Here the sample spans 500,000 to 600,000 distinct CDR3 sequences, 27% being singletons. Sequences were obtained from blood. The receptors come from an older woman in good health.

A few counts support this clonotype. The chain carries TRBV12-3 or TRBV12-4 and TRBJ2-1; TRBD2 aligns across 13 bases. This CDR3 region has 15 residues. V gave up 5 bases and J gave up 9 bases; unmatched junction bases: 7. CDR3: CASSEGLAGQVEQFF. In DNA, the CDR3 is TGTGCCAGCAGTGAGGGACTAGCGGGGCAGGTTGAGCAGTTCTTC.

This clonotype was recorded a few times. The CDR3, as DNA: TGTGCCAGCACAAGACAGTCGGTTGAAAAACTGTTTTTT. Translated, it gives CASTRQSVEKLFF. The V call is TRBV12-3 or TRBV12-4, the J call TRBJ1-4, with D possibly matching TRBD1 (5 bases). The CDR3 length is 13 residues. Trimming removed 7 bases at V and 7 bases at J, with 13 bases between.

V is TRBV12-3 or TRBV12-4 and J is TRBJ1-2, with D perhaps matching TRBD1 (5 bases). The CDR3 has 13 amino acids. Trimming left V 5 bases short and J 6 bases short, with 13 bases between. The CDR3 protein is CASSPWGRDGYTF. As DNA, the CDR3 is TGTGCCAGCAGTCCCTGGGGCCGGGATGGCTACACCTTC.

The chain is built from TRBV4-3 and TRBJ2-5; 7 nucleotides line up with TRBD1. The CDR3 is 16 residues long. Trimming removed 0 bases from V and 5 bases from J; junction bases left unmatched: 9. Per germline, CDR1 LGHNA and CDR2 YSLEER. CDR3 sequence reads: CASSQDRGRIVETQYF. The DNA of the CDR3 is TGCGCCAGCAGCCAAGATAGGGGGCGTATCGTGGAGACCCAGTACTTC.

CDR3 DNA sequence: TGCAGCGTAGCTAGCGGGCAGCTAGCCAAAAACATTCAGTACTTC. Translation gives CSVASGQLAKNIQYF. The rearrangement uses TRBV29-1 and TRBJ2-4, with 8 bases lining up with TRBD2. CDR1 is SQVTM and CDR2 is ANQGSEA in the germline V gene. V gave up 6 bases and J gave up 0 bases; unmatched junction bases: 7. This CDR3 region has 15 residues.

This clonotype was seen a few times. The gene calls are TRBV29-1 and TRBJ1-1, with D hard to call. Germline assignment: CDR1 SQVTM and CDR2 ANQGSEA. V was clipped by 6 bases and J by 0 bases, with 17 bases between them. This CDR3 spans 15 amino acids. DNA of the CDR3: TGCAGCGTCCGAGGGAAAGGATACATGAACACTGAAGCTTTCTTT. It yields the protein CSVRGKGYMNTEAFF.

The sample holds a few counts of this clonotype. The CDR3 protein is CASSLGQGRLETQYF. The CDR3, as DNA: TGTGCCAGCTCCCTCGGACAGGGCCGTTTGGAGACCCAGTACTTC. The V call is TRBV18, the J call TRBJ2-5; 8 positions match TRBD1. Germline V gives CDR1 KGHSH, CDR2 LQKENI. This CDR3 has 15 amino acids. V lost 6 bases, J lost 5 bases, and 11 bases stayed unmatched.

The chain recombines TRBV4-3 with TRBJ2-5, with D possibly being TRBD1 or TRBD2 (5 bases each). The end of the DNA is better explained by TRBJ2-7, so the J call may be wrong. Germline V gene data show CDR1 as LGHNA and CDR2 as YSLEER. This CDR3 is 13 amino acids long. The CDR3 sequence is CASSQERGHEQYF. In DNA, the CDR3 is TGCGCCAGCAGCCAAGAGAGGGGCCACGAGCAGTACTTC.

This rearrangement joins TRBV5-1 to TRBJ1-2, with D possibly TRBD1 on 6 matching bases. V gave up 0 bases and J gave up 5 bases, with 11 bases separating them. Germline CDR1 SGHRS, CDR2 YFSETQ. CDR3 length: 14 amino acids. CDR3 residues: CASSLDRVGYGYTF. DNA of the CDR3: TGCGCCAGCAGCTTGGACAGGGTCGGATATGGCTACACCTTC.

The V call is TRBV5-5, the J call TRBJ1-2; D gene unclear. The V end lost 0 bases, the J end lost 6 bases, and 6 bases lay between the germline ends. Germline V gene lookup returns CDR1 SGHKS and CDR2 YYEKEE (reference sequence). The CDR3 contains 12 residues. The CDR3 DNA reads TGTGCCAGCAGCTTGGTTGTAGATGGCTACACCTTC. Amino acids: CASSLVVDGYTF.

V usage is TRBV7-2 and J usage is TRBJ2-3; D tentatively reads TRBD1 or TRBD2 (6 bases each). V shed 7 bases and J shed 0 bases, with 17 bases lying between them. Germline CDR1 and CDR2: SGHTA and FQGNSA. CDR3 length: 16 amino acids. As DNA, the CDR3 is TGTGCCAGCACCTCACCGGCCGGGGGCAGCACAGATACGCAGTATTTT. It translates to CASTSPAGGSTDTQYF. The variable domain in full, completed from reference TRBV7-2 and TRBJ2-3, reads GAGVSQSPSNKVTEKGKDVELRCDPISGHTALYWYRQSLGQGLEFLIYFQGNSAPDKSGLPSDRFSAERTGGSVSTLTIQRTQQEDSAVYLCASTSPAGGSTDTQYFGPGTRLTVL.

A few counts support this clonotype. The chain combines TRBV4-3 with TRBJ2-2; 8 bases map to TRBD1. This CDR3 is built from 15 residues. After removal of 4 bases from V and 4 bases from J, the junction contained 5 bases not matched to a gene. CDR1 is LGHNA, CDR2 YSLEER, per germline. The CDR3 nucleotides are TGCGCCAGCAGCCTCCAGGGGGCCGGCACCGGGGAGCTGTTTTTT. This encodes CASSLQGAGTGELFF.

This rearrangement joins TRBV20-1 to TRBJ2-3; 9 positions agree with TRBD1. This CDR3 is 15 amino acids long. V lost 6 bases, J lost 4 bases, and 11 bases stayed unmatched. The V gene's germline CDR1 is DFQATT and CDR2 SNEGSKA (reference sequence). The chain's CDR3 is CSAGNLGTGSDTQYF. The DNA for the CDR3 is TGCAGTGCCGGAAATCTCGGGACAGGGTCAGATACGCAGTATTTT.

The DNA of the CDR3 is TGTGCCAGCAGTTCAGGACAGGGCCACTATGGCTACACCTTC. Protein: CASSSGQGHYGYTF. The chain employs TRBV6-6 and TRBJ1-2; TRBD1 matches 8 bases. After removal of 4 bases from V and 3 bases from J, the junction contained 4 bases not matched to a gene. This CDR3 contains 14 residues. Germline assignment: CDR1 MNHNY and CDR2 SVGAGI (reference sequence).

This rearrangement joins TRBV3-1 to TRBJ2-1, with 11 bases lining up with TRBD2. The germline gives CDR1 LGHDT, CDR2 YNNKEL (reference sequence). This CDR3 region has 16 residues. Germline trimming cut 0 bases from V and 8 bases from J; bases unmatched to any gene: 6. CDR3 loop: CASSQDLASGGYEQFF. Here the CDR3 DNA reads TGTGCCAGCAGCCAAGATCTGGCTAGCGGGGGGTATGAGCAGTTCTTC.

In the case of this clonotype: It may be a read error: a sequence one base away is much more abundant. V gene TRBV5-1 combines with J gene TRBJ1-4; D might be TRBD1 (5 bases). This CDR3 region has 12 residues. V dropped 7 bases and J dropped 7 bases, with 11 bases sitting between them. In germline, CDR1 is SGHRS, CDR2 YFSETQ. CDR3 sequence reads: CASVGPGEKLFF. The CDR3 DNA follows: TGCGCCAGCGTGGGACCGGGTGAAAAACTGTTTTTT.

This clonotype was picked up a small number of times. This sequence joins TRBV7-2 and TRBJ2-1; D might be TRBD2 (6 bases). This CDR3 spans 16 amino acids. Germline V gene data show CDR1 as SGHTA and CDR2 as FQGNSA. Trimming left V 1 base short and J 7 bases short, with 17 bases between. Here the CDR3 DNA reads TGTGCCAGCAGCTTAGTGGGGACTGGCGGGGAGAATGAGCAGTTCTTC. Translation: CASSLVGTGGENEQFF.

The chain recombines TRBV7-3 with TRBJ2-3; tentatively, D is TRBD2 (5 bases). The CDR3 consists of 14 residues. In germline, CDR1 is SGHTA, CDR2 FQGTGA. V shed 6 bases and J shed 0 bases, with 10 bases lying between them. CDR3 residues: CASRRGGSTDTQYF. The CDR3 bases are TGTGCCAGCAGGCGCGGCGGGAGCACAGATACGCAGTATTTT.

The chain couples TRBV4-2 to TRBJ2-3; 8 nucleotides agree with TRBD2. The CDR3 has 18 amino acids. Germline CDR1 LGHNA, CDR2 YNFKEQ. The V and J ends lost 4 bases and 0 bases, in that order; junction bases with no gene match: 12. CDR3 residues: CASSPRRGAGESTDTQYF. The CDR3 nucleotides are TGTGCCAGCAGCCCGCGGCGGGGAGCGGGGGAGAGCACAGATACGCAGTATTTT.

This clonotype has a handful of counts. Compared with germline, one end of the junction differs, possibly owing to a read error. The chain couples TRBV2 to TRBJ1-3; D ambiguous. Germline values: CDR1 SNHLY, CDR2 FYNNEI. The CDR3 loop spans 11 amino acids. The CDR3 region has the DNA TGTGCCAGCAGTCTGCATCGGAATAGCCATTTT. It codes for CASSLHRNSHF.

This clonotype was seen a handful of times. The rearrangement joins TRBV6-2 or TRBV6-3 to TRBJ1-2; no reliable D call. This CDR3 is built from 14 residues. From germline, CDR1 is MNHEY and CDR2 SVGEGT. Trimming cost V 3 bases and J 0 bases, with 8 bases left between them. The DNA for the CDR3 is TGTGCCAGCAGTTATCCAGGCTCTAACTATGGCTACACCTTC. It codes for CASSYPGSNYGYTF.

This clonotype appeared a few times. The rearrangement links TRBV7-9 to TRBJ2-1; TRBD1 matches 8 bases. The CDR3 has 14 amino acids. V lost 2 bases to trimming and J lost 9 bases; unmatched junction nucleotides: 6. The germline CDR1 and CDR2 sequences are SEHNR and FQNEAQ (reference sequence). The CDR3: CASSLQGALSEQFF. CDR3 DNA: TGTGCCAGCAGCTTACAGGGGGCTTTGAGTGAGCAGTTCTTC.

This clonotype came up a few times. This chain connects TRBV7-2 to TRBJ1-2, with no clear D. Germline lookup yields CDR1 SGHTA and CDR2 FQGNSA. V dropped 3 bases and J dropped 6 bases, with 8 bases sitting between them. This CDR3 contains 12 residues. The CDR3 spells CASSLPLDGYTF. Written as DNA, the CDR3 is TGTGCCAGCAGCTTGCCTCTCGATGGCTACACCTTC.

This clonotype has just a few counts. The CDR3 DNA is TGTGCCAGCAGTTACAACAGGGGAGCTGGCTACACCTTC. Translating gives CASSYNRGAGYTF. The rearrangement joins TRBV6-5 to TRBJ1-2; 7 bases map to TRBD1. CDR1 and CDR2 (germline): MNHEY, SVGAGI. The CDR3 length is 13 residues. The junction had 4 bases not matched to a gene; V was cut back by 2 bases and J by 7 bases.

This clonotype was seen more than once but under ten times. The CDR3 sequence: CASSLMGAGETQYF. The DNA for the CDR3 is TGTGCCAGCAGCTTGATGGGGGCTGGAGAGACCCAGTACTTC. The chain employs TRBV7-2 and TRBJ2-5; maybe TRBD1 (6 bases). The CDR3 runs 14 residues. The germline gives CDR1 SGHTA, CDR2 FQGNSA. V was shortened by 3 bases and J by 4 bases, with 12 bases between the two germline ends.

The chain links TRBV3-1 to TRBJ1-2; D is undetermined. The CDR3 loop spans 13 amino acids. V gave up 0 bases and J gave up 4 bases, with 6 bases separating them. The germline gives CDR1 LGHDT, CDR2 YNNKEL (reference sequence). CDR3 region: CASSQEWSYGYTF. The CDR3 DNA reads TGTGCCAGCAGCCAAGAGTGGAGCTATGGCTACACCTTC.

The rearrangement uses TRBV4-1 and TRBJ2-5; TRBD1 aligns across 8 bases. This CDR3 contains 15 residues. The V gene's germline CDR1 is MGHRA and CDR2 YSYEKL. Unmatched junction bases numbered 8, after V lost 3 bases and J lost 5 bases. The CDR3 region is CASSHATGGRETQYF. CDR3 coding DNA: TGCGCCAGCAGCCACGCAACAGGGGGGAGGGAGACCCAGTACTTC.